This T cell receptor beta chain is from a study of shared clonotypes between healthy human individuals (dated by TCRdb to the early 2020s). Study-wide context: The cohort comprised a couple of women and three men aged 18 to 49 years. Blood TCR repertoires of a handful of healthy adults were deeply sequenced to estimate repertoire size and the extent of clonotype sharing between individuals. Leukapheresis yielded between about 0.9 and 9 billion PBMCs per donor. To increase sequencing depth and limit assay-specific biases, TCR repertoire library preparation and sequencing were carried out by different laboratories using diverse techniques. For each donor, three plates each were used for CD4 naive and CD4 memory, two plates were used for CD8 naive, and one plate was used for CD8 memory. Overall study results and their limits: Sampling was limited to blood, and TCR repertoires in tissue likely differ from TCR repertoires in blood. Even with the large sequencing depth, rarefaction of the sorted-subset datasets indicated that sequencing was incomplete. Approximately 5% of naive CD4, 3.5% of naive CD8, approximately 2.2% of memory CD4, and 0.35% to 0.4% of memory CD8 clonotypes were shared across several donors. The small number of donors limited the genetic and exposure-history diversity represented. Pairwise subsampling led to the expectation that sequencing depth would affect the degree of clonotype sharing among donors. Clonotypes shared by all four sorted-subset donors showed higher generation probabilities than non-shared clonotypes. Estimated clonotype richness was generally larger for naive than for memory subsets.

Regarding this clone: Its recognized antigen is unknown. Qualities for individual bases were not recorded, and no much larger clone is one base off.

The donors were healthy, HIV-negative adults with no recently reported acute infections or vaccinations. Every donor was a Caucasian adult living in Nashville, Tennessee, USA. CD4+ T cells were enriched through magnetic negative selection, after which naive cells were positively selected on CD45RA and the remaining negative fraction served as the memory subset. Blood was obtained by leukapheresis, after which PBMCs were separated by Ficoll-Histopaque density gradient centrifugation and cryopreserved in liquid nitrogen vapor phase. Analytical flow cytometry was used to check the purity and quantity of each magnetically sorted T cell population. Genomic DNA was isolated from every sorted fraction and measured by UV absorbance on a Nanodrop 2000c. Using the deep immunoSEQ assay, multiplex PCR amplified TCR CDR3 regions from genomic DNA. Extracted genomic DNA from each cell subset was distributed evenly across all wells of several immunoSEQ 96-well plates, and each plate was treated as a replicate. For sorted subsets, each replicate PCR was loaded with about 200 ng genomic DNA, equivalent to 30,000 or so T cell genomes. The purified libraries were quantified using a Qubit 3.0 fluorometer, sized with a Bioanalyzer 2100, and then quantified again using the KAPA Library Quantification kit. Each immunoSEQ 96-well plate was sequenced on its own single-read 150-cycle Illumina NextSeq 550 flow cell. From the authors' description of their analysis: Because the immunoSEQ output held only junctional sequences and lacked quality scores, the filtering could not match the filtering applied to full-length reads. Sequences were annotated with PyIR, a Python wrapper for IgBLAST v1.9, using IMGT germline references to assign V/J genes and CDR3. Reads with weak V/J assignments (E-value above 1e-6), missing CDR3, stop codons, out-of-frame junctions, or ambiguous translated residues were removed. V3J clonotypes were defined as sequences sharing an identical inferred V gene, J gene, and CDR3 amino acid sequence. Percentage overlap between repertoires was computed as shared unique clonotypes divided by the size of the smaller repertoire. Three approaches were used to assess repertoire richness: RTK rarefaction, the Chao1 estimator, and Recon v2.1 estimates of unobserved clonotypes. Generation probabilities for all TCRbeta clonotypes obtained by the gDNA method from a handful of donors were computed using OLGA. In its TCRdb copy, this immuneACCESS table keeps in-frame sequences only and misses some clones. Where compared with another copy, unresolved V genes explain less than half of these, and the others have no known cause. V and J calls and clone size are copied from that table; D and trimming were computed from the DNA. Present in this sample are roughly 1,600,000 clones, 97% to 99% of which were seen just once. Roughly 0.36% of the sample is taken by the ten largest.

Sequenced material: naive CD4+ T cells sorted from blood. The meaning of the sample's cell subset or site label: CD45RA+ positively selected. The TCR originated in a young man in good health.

The DNA is TGTGCCAGTAGTATAGATGTCCGGCTAGCGGGAGCGGACACCGGGGAGCTGTTTTTT. This codes for CASSIDVRLAGADTGELFF. The chain joins TRBV19 to TRBJ2-2; 10 central nucleotides agree with TRBD2. CDR1 LNHDA and CDR2 SQIVND were looked up in the germline V gene (reference sequence). After removal of 0 bases from V and 3 bases from J, the junction retains 10 bases not matched to a gene. The CDR3 runs 19 residues from the cysteine to the phenylalanine. The entry retains the CDR3 DNA only, 57 bases that are in frame from base 1.